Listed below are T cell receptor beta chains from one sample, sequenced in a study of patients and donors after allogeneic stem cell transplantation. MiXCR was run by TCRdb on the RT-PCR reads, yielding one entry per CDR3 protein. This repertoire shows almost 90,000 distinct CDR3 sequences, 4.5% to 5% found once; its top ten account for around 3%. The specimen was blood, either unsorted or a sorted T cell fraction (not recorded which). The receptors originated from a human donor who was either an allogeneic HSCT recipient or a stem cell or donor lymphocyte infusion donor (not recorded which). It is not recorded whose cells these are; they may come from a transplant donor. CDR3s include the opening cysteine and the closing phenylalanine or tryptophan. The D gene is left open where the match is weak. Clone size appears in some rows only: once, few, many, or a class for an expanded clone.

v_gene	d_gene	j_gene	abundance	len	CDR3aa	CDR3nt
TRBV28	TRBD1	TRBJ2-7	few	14	CATSSWDSRPEQYF	TGTGCCACCTCCTCCTGGGACAGTAGACCCGAGCAGTACTTC
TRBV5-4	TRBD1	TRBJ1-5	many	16	CASSLSGGQSNQPQHF	TGTGCCAGCAGCTTGAGTGGGGGACAGTCGAATCAGCCCCAGCATTTT
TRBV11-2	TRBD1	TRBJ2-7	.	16	CASSPTKRQGAYEQYF	TGTGCCAGCAGCCCAACCAAACGACAGGGGGCCTACGAGCAGTACTTC
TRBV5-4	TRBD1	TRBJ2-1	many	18	CASSLKGASLGSYNEQFF	TGTGCCAGCAGCTTGAAGGGGGCTAGTTTAGGCTCCTACAATGAGCAGTTCTTC
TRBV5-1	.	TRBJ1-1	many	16	CASSPRAGTRNTEAFF	TGCGCCAGCAGCCCCCGGGCCGGGACTAGGAACACTGAAGCTTTCTTT
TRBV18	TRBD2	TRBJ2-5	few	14	CASSPDSGEETQYF	TGTGCCAGCTCACCCGATAGCGGGGAAGAGACCCAGTACTTC
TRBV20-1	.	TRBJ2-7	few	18	CSARDRWLRTAKTYEQYF	TGCAGTGCTAGAGATCGTTGGTTGAGGACAGCAAAAACCTACGAGCAGTACTTC
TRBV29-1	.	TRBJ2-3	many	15	CSVARGSTGTDTQYF	TGCAGCGTTGCGAGGGGGAGTACGGGCACAGATACGCAGTATTTT
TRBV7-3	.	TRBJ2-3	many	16	CASSQGGAGKPDTQYF	TGTGCCAGCAGCCAAGGAGGGGCAGGGAAACCAGATACGCAGTATTTT
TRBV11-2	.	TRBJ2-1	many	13	CASSLERVGEQFF	TGTGCCAGCAGCTTAGAACGGGTTGGTGAGCAGTTCTTC
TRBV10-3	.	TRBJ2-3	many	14	CAISGVLAADTQYF	TGTGCCATCAGTGGGGTTTTAGCGGCAGATACGCAGTATTTT
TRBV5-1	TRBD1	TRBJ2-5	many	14	CASSPGQGLETQYF	TGCGCCAGCAGCCCCGGACAGGGGTTGGAGACCCAGTACTTC
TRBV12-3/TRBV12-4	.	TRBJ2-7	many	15	CASSPSRGQPYEQYF	TGTGCCAGCAGTCCATCTAGGGGACAACCCTACGAGCAGTACTTC
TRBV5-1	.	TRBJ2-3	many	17	CATRADRLRGVTDTQYF	TGCGCCACCCGCGCGGACCGGCTACGTGGAGTCACAGATACGCAGTATTTT
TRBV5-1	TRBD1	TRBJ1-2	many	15	CASSIGTEAGYGYTF	TGCGCCAGCAGCATCGGGACAGAGGCGGGCTATGGCTACACCTTC
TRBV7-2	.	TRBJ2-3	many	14	CASSFSVSTDTQYF	TGTGCCAGCAGCTTTAGCGTTAGCACAGATACGCAGTATTTT
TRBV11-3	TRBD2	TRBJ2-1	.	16	CASSQATSGSDPEQFF	TGTGCCAGCAGCCAAGCGACTAGCGGGAGTGACCCTGAGCAGTTCTTC
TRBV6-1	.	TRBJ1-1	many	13	CASIKPPGTEAFF	TGTGCCAGCATCAAGCCCCCCGGAACTGAAGCTTTCTTT
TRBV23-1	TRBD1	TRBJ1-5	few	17	CASSQAFSGGSNQPQHF	TGCGCCAGCAGTCAAGCGTTTTCAGGGGGCAGCAATCAGCCCCAGCATTTT
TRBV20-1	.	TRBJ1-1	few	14	CSARQAGLNTEAFF	TGCAGTGCTAGACAGGCAGGGTTAAACACTGAAGCTTTCTTT
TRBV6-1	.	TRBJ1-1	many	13	CASSELGGIGAFF	TGTGCCAGCAGTGAACTAGGAGGGATAGGGGCTTTCTTT
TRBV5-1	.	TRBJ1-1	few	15	CASSLVGRENTEAFF	TGCGCCAGCAGCTTGGTAGGCAGGGAGAACACTGAAGCTTTCTTT
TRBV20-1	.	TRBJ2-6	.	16	CSARGLGGSGANVLTF	TGCAGTGCTAGAGGACTAGGGGGCTCCGGGGCCAACGTCCTGACTTTC
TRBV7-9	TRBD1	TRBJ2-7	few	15	CASRYGTAIGYEQYF	TGTGCCAGCAGATATGGGACAGCTATCGGCTACGAGCAGTACTTC
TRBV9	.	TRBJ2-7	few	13	CASSGLSSYEQYF	TGTGCCAGCAGCGGATTAAGCTCCTACGAGCAGTACTTC
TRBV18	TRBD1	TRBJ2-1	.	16	CASSPTTGLGNNEQFF	TGTGCCAGCTCACCCACGACAGGGTTAGGAAACAATGAGCAGTTCTTC
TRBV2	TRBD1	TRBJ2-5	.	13	CASRWDREETQYF	TGTGCCAGCCGCTGGGACAGGGAAGAGACCCAGTACTTC
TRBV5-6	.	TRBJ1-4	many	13	CASSIPTNEKLFF	TGTGCCAGCAGCATCCCAACTAATGAAAAACTGTTTTTT
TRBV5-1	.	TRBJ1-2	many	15	CASSLGGSSFDGYTF	TGCGCCAGCAGCTTGGGCGGCTCTTCTTTCGATGGCTACACCTTC
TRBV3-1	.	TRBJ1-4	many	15	CASSLGQSTNEKLFF	TGTGCCAGCAGCCTCGGACAGTCTACTAATGAAAAACTGTTTTTT
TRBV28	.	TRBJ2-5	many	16	CASSSRRDSRGETQYF	TGTGCCAGCAGTTCCCGACGGGACTCGCGTGGGGAGACCCAGTACTTC
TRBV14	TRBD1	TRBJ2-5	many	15	CASSKWTGEGETQYF	TGTGCCAGCAGCAAATGGACAGGTGAAGGAGAGACCCAGTACTTC
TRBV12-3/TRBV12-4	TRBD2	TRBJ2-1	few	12	CASSYTSGGKFF	TGTGCCAGCAGTTATACTAGCGGGGGGAAGTTCTTC
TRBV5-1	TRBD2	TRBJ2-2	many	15	CASSLDGGSTGELFF	TGCGCCAGCAGCTTGGACGGGGGGTCGACCGGGGAGCTGTTTTTT
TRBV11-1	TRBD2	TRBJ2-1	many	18	CASSLPLRLAGGSNEQFF	TGTGCCAGCAGCTTACCTCTAAGACTAGCGGGAGGGTCAAATGAGCAGTTCTTC
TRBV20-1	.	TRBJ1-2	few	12	CSASGANYGYTF	TGCAGTGCTAGCGGAGCTAACTATGGCTACACCTTC
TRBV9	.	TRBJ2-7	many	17	CASSADARGGGSYEQYF	TGTGCCAGCAGCGCTGACGCCAGGGGGGGTGGATCCTACGAGCAGTACTTC
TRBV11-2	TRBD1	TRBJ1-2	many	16	CASSSPLPGTAGGYTF	TGTGCCAGCAGCTCCCCACTCCCTGGGACAGCGGGTGGCTACACCTTC
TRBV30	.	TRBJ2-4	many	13	CAWSVRGVDIQYF	TGTGCCTGGAGTGTAAGGGGGGTAGACATTCAGTACTTC
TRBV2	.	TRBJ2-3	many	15	CASRGAETSTDTQYF	TGTGCCAGCCGAGGAGCGGAGACCAGCACAGATACGCAGTATTTT
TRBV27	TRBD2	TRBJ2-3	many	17	CASSSPLRGGSTDTQYF	TGTGCCAGCAGTTCCCCTCTCCGGGGGGGTAGCACAGATACGCAGTATTTT
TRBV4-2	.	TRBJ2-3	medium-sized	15	CASSQVGRRGDTQYF	TGTGCCAGCAGCCAAGTCGGCCGCCGGGGGGATACGCAGTATTTT
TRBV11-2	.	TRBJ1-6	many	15	CASSLGRGVEAPLHF	TGTGCCAGCAGCTTAGGGAGGGGAGTTGAGGCACCCCTCCACTTT
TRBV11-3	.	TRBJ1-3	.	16	CASSLVGSSSGNTIYF	TGTGCCAGCAGCTTAGTGGGGTCCTCGTCTGGAAACACCATATATTTT
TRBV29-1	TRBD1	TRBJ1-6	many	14	CSAAEGTGNSPLHF	TGCAGCGCCGCGGAGGGGACAGGGAATTCACCCCTCCACTTT
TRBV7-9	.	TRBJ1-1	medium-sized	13	CASRVTMNTEAFF	TGTGCCTCCAGGGTCACCATGAACACTGAAGCTTTCTTT
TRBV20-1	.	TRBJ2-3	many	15	CSAPRTTTSTDTQYF	TGCAGTGCCCCGAGGACAACCACTAGCACAGATACGCAGTATTTT
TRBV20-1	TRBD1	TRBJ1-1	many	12	CSAGRQGGGAFF	TGCAGTGCAGGGAGACAGGGAGGAGGAGCTTTCTTT
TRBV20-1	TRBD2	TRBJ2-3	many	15	CSARVAGGGSDTQYF	TGCAGTGCTAGAGTCGCGGGAGGAGGCTCGGATACGCAGTATTTT
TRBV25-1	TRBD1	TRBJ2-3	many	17	CASSDPEQGVLTDTQYF	TGTGCCAGCAGTGACCCTGAACAGGGGGTTCTGACAGATACGCAGTATTTT
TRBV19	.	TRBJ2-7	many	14	CASKSTERDYEQYF	TGTGCCAGTAAGTCGACAGAAAGAGATTACGAGCAGTACTTC
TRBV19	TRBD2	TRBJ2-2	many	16	CASTGWLAGRTGELFF	TGTGCCAGTACGGGCTGGCTAGCGGGAAGGACCGGGGAGCTGTTTTTT
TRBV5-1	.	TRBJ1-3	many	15	CASSNTGEDGNTIYF	TGCGCCAGCAGCAACACAGGTGAAGATGGAAACACCATATATTTT
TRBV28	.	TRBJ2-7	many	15	CASSLWATSSYEQYF	TGTGCCAGCAGTTTATGGGCAACTAGCTCCTACGAGCAGTACTTC
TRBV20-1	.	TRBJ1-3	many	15	CSAPGSISSGNTIYF	TGCAGTGCTCCGGGGTCCATAAGCTCTGGAAACACCATATATTTT
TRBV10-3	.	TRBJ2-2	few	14	CAISESWSAGELFF	TGTGCCATCAGTGAGTCGTGGTCGGCGGGGGAGCTGTTTTTT
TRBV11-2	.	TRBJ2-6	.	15	CASRGIRGRANVLTF	TGTGCCAGCCGCGGGATTCGTGGGAGGGCCAACGTCCTGACTTTC
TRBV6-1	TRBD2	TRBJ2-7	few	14	CATRLSGGPYEQYF	TGTGCCACGCGACTCAGCGGGGGCCCCTACGAGCAGTACTTC